The text below deals with one T cell receptor (beta chain). These data are taken from a study of control samples from healthy donors and cancer patients. Here immunoSEQ multiplex PCR was the method, and the copy in TCRdb shows in-frame clones only, minus some. The profile covers some 90,000 clones, with just over 90% appearing a single time and 0.92% taken by the ten largest. The CDR3 has 15 amino acids. Germline assignment: CDR1 MNHEY and CDR2 SVGAGI. V was cut by 0 bases and J by 2 bases, with 9 bases left in between. The rearrangement uses TRBV6-5 and TRBJ2-3; no clear D. The specimen was blood. The receptor's source is a woman in her 30s in good health. CDR3 coding DNA: TGTGCCAGCAGTTACTCTTACAGCCTCACAGATACGCAGTATTTT. Its translation is CASSYSYSLTDTQYF.